This T cell receptor beta chain comes out of a study of T cell responses to AZD1222 COVID-19 vaccine. Study-level findings and limits: Nearly half of spike-specific TCRs reportedly target unmutated variant regions. Two AZD1222 doses significantly raised spike-specific TCR breadth and depth over controls. Spike as a whole was targeted by vaccine-associated CD4 TCRs, dominant at 160-218 and 743-854. Donors were mostly white British, more females; clonal diversity possibly underestimated.

Points on this clone: Its antigen is not known.

CDR3 size: 14 residues. The V gene lost 3 bases and the J gene lost 14 bases, with 17 bases spanning the gap. Germline V gives CDR1 LNHDA, CDR2 SQIVND (reference sequence). TCRdb keeps only in-frame clones here, not all; method: immunoSEQ multiplex PCR. The top ten hold approximately 2.6% of the sample, which has about 140,000 clones, approximately 89% seen once. The clonotype comes from an adult in good health. The material sequenced was peripheral blood, taken on day 0 of AZD1222 vaccination. V usage is TRBV19 and J usage is TRBJ1-6; D is unclear. The CDR3 nucleotides read TGTGCCAGTAGTATCTCGGGCAGCCTTTCGGCCCTCCACTTT. Residues: CASSISGSLSALHF.